This T cell receptor beta chain was found in a study of T-cell memory formation after mild COVID-19. Study-level points and caveats: Clones contracting across day 15 to 85 had a balanced CD4/CD8 profile; later expanding clones leaned CD4+. A subset of responding clones appeared in pre-infection memory, suggesting cross-reactive memory joined. Contracting clones localized mainly to CM and EM when CD4+ and mainly to EMRA when CD8+.

This clonotype has ten or more counts. Its target is not known. Germline CDR1 SGHVS, CDR2 FNYEAQ. The V segment lost 5 bases and the J segment 9 bases; nucleotides outside the gene matches: 20. This CDR3 comprises 19 residues. Using its own MiXCR run on the 5' RACE reads, TCRdb lists one record per CDR3 protein. The sample gives fewer than 90,000 distinct CDR3 sequences, approximately 15% of which show up once; 30% to 35% is in the top ten. The sequenced sample consisted of PBMCs or a T cell subset sorted from them (not recorded which). The chain couples TRBV7-6 to TRBJ2-4, with 12 bases that match TRBD2. The source is an adult woman who had mild COVID-19 (a few samples of this study predate the infection). Cell type and time point are not known. The CDR3 DNA reads TGTGCCAGCAGCCCCCTCGGTGATCCTAGCGGGAGGGCAGCCGGCATTCAGTACTTC. Encoded protein: CASSPLGDPSGRAAGIQYF.